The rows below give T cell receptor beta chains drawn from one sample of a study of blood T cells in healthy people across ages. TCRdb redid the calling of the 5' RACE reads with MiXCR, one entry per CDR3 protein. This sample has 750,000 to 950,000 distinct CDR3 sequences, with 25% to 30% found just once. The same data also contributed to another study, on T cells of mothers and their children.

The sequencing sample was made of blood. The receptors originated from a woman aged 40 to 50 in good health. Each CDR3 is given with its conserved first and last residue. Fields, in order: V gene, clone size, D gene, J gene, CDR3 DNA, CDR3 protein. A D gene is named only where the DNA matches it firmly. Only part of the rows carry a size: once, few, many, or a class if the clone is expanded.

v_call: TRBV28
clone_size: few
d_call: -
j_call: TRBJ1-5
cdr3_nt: TGTGCCAGCAGTTTGCTCAGGAGGGGGGGCAATCAGCCCCAGCATTTT
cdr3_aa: CASSLLRRGGNQPQHF

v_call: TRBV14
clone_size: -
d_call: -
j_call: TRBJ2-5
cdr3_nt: TGTGCCAGCAGCCATTTCCCGGAGACCCAGTACTTC
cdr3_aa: CASSHFPETQYF

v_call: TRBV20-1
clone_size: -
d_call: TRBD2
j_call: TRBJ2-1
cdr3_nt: TGCAGTGCTTCATCGACAGGGATAGCGGGAGCCCTCCTTAACAATGAGCAGTTCTTC
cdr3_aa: CSASSTGIAGALLNNEQFF

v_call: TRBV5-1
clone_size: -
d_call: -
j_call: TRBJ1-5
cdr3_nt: TGCGCCAGCAGGGCTGACAGGAATCTGCCCCAGCATTTT
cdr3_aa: CASRADRNLPQHF

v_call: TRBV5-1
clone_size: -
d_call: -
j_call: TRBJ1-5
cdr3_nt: TGCGCCAGCAAACCGGACGGGTATAGCAATCAGCCCCAGCATTTT
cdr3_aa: CASKPDGYSNQPQHF

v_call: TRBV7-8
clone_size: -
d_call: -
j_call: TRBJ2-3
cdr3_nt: TGTGTCTGCAGCTACGAAGTGGGGACTGGGTTGGTAGATACGCAGTATTTT
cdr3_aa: CVCSYEVGTGLVDTQYF

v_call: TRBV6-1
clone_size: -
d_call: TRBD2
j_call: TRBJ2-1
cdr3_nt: TGTGCCATTAAGTCACTAGCGGGGGGAACGTACAATGAGCAGTTCTTC
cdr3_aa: CAIKSLAGGTYNEQFF

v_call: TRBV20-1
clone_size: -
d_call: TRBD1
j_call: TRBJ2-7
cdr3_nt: TGCAGTGCTAGAGTTAGGGACAGGGGGCTTGAGCAGTACTTC
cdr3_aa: CSARVRDRGLEQYF

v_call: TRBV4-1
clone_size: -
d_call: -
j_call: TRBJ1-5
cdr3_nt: TGCGCCAGCAGTCAAGGGCCTACTGACACGGGTCAGCCCCAGCATTTT
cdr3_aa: CASSQGPTDTGQPQHF

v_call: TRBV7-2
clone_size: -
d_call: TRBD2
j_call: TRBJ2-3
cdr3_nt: TGTGCCAGCAGCGCGAGCGGGACCAGCACAGATACGCAGTATTTT
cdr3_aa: CASSASGTSTDTQYF

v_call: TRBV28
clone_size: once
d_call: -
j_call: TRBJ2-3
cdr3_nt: TGTGCCAGCAGATCTCACCCGGACACAGATACGCAGTATTTT
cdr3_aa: CASRSHPDTDTQYF

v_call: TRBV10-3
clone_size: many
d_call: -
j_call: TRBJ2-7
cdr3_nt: TGTGCCATCAGGGCCCCGCCAAACTACGAGCAGTACTTC
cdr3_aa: CAIRAPPNYEQYF

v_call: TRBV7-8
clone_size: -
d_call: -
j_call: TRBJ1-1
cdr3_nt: TGTGCCAGCAGCTTAGCCCCGGGGAAAGCTTTCTTT
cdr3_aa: CASSLAPGKAFF

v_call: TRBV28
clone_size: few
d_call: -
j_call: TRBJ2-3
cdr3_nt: TGTGCCAGCAGTCCCGGTTGGCCTAGCACAGATACGCAGTATTTT
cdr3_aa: CASSPGWPSTDTQYF